This TCR beta chain was found in a study of blood T cell repertoires in COVID-19. Study-level information: Sources were T cells, B-cell-depleted T cells, or PBMCs; the material itself was cDNA or gDNA.

Profiling relied on immunoSEQ multiplex PCR, and the TCRdb table lists in-frame clones only, not all of them. The sample shows 70,000 or so clones, about 88% of them seen only once. This CDR3 spans 13 amino acids. From germline, CDR1 is MRHNA and CDR2 SNTAGT. V trimming: 4 bases; J trimming: 6 bases; junction bases outside the gene matches: 2. Sequences were obtained from peripheral blood. This receptor was taken from a man aged 70 or older with active COVID-19. This rearrangement joins TRBV6-4 to TRBJ2-3, with 9 nucleotides matching TRBD2. In DNA form, the CDR3 reads TGTGCCAGCAGTGCGCGGGAGGGGGATACGCAGTATTTT. The encoded protein is CASSAREGDTQYF.